These T cell receptor beta chains were read from a single sample in a study of cytomegalovirus exposure and HLA in healthy donors. Produced via immunoSEQ multiplex PCR; TCRdb's table is partial and in-frame only. The table includes fewer than 200,000 clones, 75% to 80% detected once. Source material: PBMCs. These receptors were collected from a woman aged 45-60 years in good health and CMV-seropositive. The CDR3 runs from the conserved cysteine through the conserved F or W. Fields, in order: clone size, J gene, V gene, D gene, CDR3 protein, CDR3 DNA. D genes are given only for firm matches. Clone sizes are given selectively: once, few, many, or a class where the clone is expanded.

>-|TRBJ1-1|TRBV5-1|-
CASTQGGLNTEAFF
TGCGCCAGCACCCAAGGTGGGCTGAACACTGAAGCTTTCTTT
>-|TRBJ2-7|TRBV7-3|TRBD2
CASSLIGLAGAYEQYF
TGTGCCAGCAGCTTAATAGGGCTAGCGGGAGCCTACGAGCAGTACTTC
>once|TRBJ2-5|TRBV7-2|TRBD2
CASSYSGGAETQYF
TGTGCCAGCAGCTATAGCGGGGGGGCGGAGACCCAGTACTTC
>-|TRBJ2-5|TRBV2|-
CASSVEVQETQYF
TGTGCCAGCAGTGTAGAGGTCCAAGAGACCCAGTACTTC
>-|TRBJ1-5|TRBV27|-
CASRPRQFNQPQHF
TGTGCCAGCAGACCCAGACAGTTCAATCAGCCCCAGCATTTT
>-|TRBJ2-2|TRBV30|-
CAWSIGRVSSTGELFF
TGTGCCTGGAGTATTGGGCGGGTCAGTAGCACCGGGGAGCTGTTTTTT
>once|TRBJ2-7|TRBV16|TRBD1
CASSQISIRDRGQYEQYF
TGTGCCAGCAGCCAAATTTCTATCCGGGACAGGGGGCAATACGAGCAGTACTTC
>-|TRBJ1-1|TRBV29-1|TRBD1
CSVAGGMNTEAFF
TGCAGCGTTGCAGGGGGCATGAACACTGAAGCTTTCTTT
>-|TRBJ1-1|TRBV6-6|TRBD1
CASSPRTGGVNTEAFF
TGTGCCAGCAGTCCTCGGACAGGGGGCGTCAACACTGAAGCTTTCTTT
>-|TRBJ2-7|TRBV4-1|-
CASSRILGYFYEQYF
TGCGCCAGCAGCCGCATTCTCGGGTACTTCTACGAGCAGTACTTC
>-|TRBJ2-7|TRBV29-1|TRBD1
CSAGTGETYEQYF
TGCAGCGCTGGGACAGGGGAGACCTACGAGCAGTACTTC
>few|TRBJ1-5|TRBV30|-
CAWSVRGNQPQHF
TGTGCCTGGAGTGTTCGGGGGAATCAGCCCCAGCATTTT
>-|TRBJ1-5|TRBV6-1|-
CASSEVRRPISNQPQHF
TGTGCCAGCAGTGAAGTAAGGCGGCCGATTAGCAATCAGCCCCAGCATTTT
>-|TRBJ2-2|TRBV4-3|-
CASSQDLRFGGGELFF
TGCGCCAGCAGCCAAGATTTGCGCTTCGGGGGCGGGGAGCTGTTTTTT
>-|TRBJ1-5|TRBV18|TRBD1
CASSWDRDQPQHF
TGTGCCAGCTCATGGGACAGGGACCAGCCCCAGCATTTT
>few|TRBJ2-2|TRBV15|-
CATSRDLQARRELFF
TGTGCCACCAGCAGAGATTTACAGGCACGAAGGGAGCTGTTTTTT
>-|TRBJ1-1|TRBV29-1|TRBD1
CPEDRVPEAFF
TGCCCCGAGGACAGGGTCCCTGAAGCTTTCTTT
>few|TRBJ2-7|TRBV5-5|TRBD1
CASSLGGPPYYEQYF
TGTGCCAGCAGCTTAGGGGGCCCCCCGTACTACGAGCAGTACTTC
>-|TRBJ1-1|TRBV2|TRBD1
CASSPDRTVTEAFF
TGTGCCAGCAGTCCGGACAGGACTGTTACTGAAGCTTTCTTT
>once|TRBJ1-1|TRBV6-6|-
CASSYSGGEAFF
TGTGCCAGCAGTTACTCAGGGGGTGAAGCTTTCTTT
>-|TRBJ1-2|TRBV14|-
CASSQDLGSGHYGYTF
TGTGCCAGCAGCCAAGATTTGGGGTCAGGGCACTATGGCTACACCTTC
>-|TRBJ2-7|TRBV19|-
CASSISRGYEQYF
TGTGCCAGTAGTATATCCCGGGGATACGAGCAGTACTTC
>-|TRBJ2-7|TRBV6-1|TRBD2
CASSEVPGLAGRTYEQYF
TGTGCCAGCAGTGAGGTCCCGGGACTAGCGGGAAGAACCTACGAGCAGTACTTC
>-|TRBJ1-2|TRBV29-1|TRBD1
CSVGIGQGSNYGYTF
TGCAGCGTTGGAATAGGACAGGGGAGTAACTATGGCTACACCTTC
>-|TRBJ2-1|TRBV28|TRBD2
CASSGGRGFEQFF
TGTGCCAGCAGTGGCGGGAGGGGGTTTGAGCAGTTCTTC
>-|TRBJ1-2|TRBV6-1|-
CASSEHGAYGYTF
TGTGCCAGCAGTGAACACGGAGCCTATGGCTACACCTTC
>once|TRBJ2-5|TRBV2|-
CASSEVAQETQYF
TGTGCCAGCAGTGAAGTGGCCCAAGAGACCCAGTACTTC
>-|TRBJ2-3|TRBV25-1|TRBD1
CASSGWDRQHTDTQYF
TGTGCCAGCAGTGGATGGGACAGGCAACACACAGATACGCAGTATTTT
>-|TRBJ2-1|TRBV7-9|-
CASSLAGDNEQFF
TGTGCCAGCAGCTTAGCCGGGGACAATGAGCAGTTCTTC